These T cell receptor beta chains were read from a single sample in a study of Tregs in tolerant kidney transplant recipients. The antigens for these receptors are not known. Measured with immunoSEQ multiplex PCR; TCRdb has only the in-frame clones, and not every one. The sample lists more than 25,000 clones, about 79% occurring once. Input material: Tregs from blood cultured with allogeneic cells. The receptors were sampled from a human donor in good health. CDR3s leave out the opening cysteine and the closing phenylalanine or tryptophan. Each record gives: CDR3 protein, J gene, V gene, clone size. Expanded clones are given a class, and other clones once, few, many or no size at all.

ASSPPGLQLNQPQH | TRBJ1-5 | TRBV19 | -
AWSGGAGELF | TRBJ2-2 | TRBV30 | -
ASSIRMGTGELF | TRBJ2-2 | TRBV19 | -
ASSMLAGGGETQY | TRBJ2-5 | TRBV7-3 | -
ASRSSEVTGKAEAF | TRBJ1-1 | TRBV7-9 | -
ASSLGGTAYGYT | TRBJ1-2 | TRBV28 | -
ASSLLASAETQY | TRBJ2-5 | TRBV11-3 | -
ASSGVGSYEQY | TRBJ2-7 | TRBV9 | -
AIRGDLEEQY | TRBJ2-7 | TRBV10-3 | few
ASSLGGGEQF | TRBJ2-1 | TRBV5-1 | -
ASSLGSEELNYGYT | TRBJ1-2 | TRBV7-9 | medium-sized
ASSLGDRNTEAF | TRBJ1-1 | TRBV5-1 | -
ASSRGQETQY | TRBJ2-5 | TRBV7-9 | -
ASGRDMTAGGPPQRYNEQF | TRBJ2-1 | TRBV12-5 | once
ASSLVRGTYNEQF | TRBJ2-1 | TRBV11-3 | -
AWSLGGNTEAF | TRBJ1-1 | TRBV30 | medium-sized